The 9 T cell receptor beta chains given below trace back to one sample, sequenced in a study of CD8 T cells in Susac syndrome. RNA in amounts of about 0.45 to 1 ug was reverse transcribed with random hexamers. TCRdb re-called the immunoSEQ multiplex PCR reads through MiXCR, storing one row per CDR3 protein. The repertoire holds about 120,000 distinct CDR3 sequences, with 90% to 95% as singletons. Sequencing was carried out using CD8+ T cells from PBMCs. Receptors originate from a human donor with Susac syndrome.

The chain couples TRBV27 to TRBJ1-2; 9 bases match TRBD1. The CDR3 spans 18 residues. The germline V gene encodes CDR1 MNHEY and CDR2 SMNVEV (reference sequence). With V trimmed by 5 bases and J by 4 bases, 17 bases remained unmatched. The CDR3 sequence: CASSPIPGGTGPVYGYTF. For the CDR3, the DNA is TGTGCCAGCAGTCCGATACCGGGGGGGACAGGGCCTGTCTATGGCTACACCTTC.

This clonotype was detected a few times. V and J are TRBV14 and TRBJ1-1; 8 bases are shared with TRBD1. There are 15 residues in the CDR3. Trimming at V came to 3 bases and at J to 2 bases, leaving 5 bases not matched to a gene. CDR1 is SGHDN, CDR2 FVKESK, per germline. CDR3: CASSHGQGLNTEAFF. DNA of the CDR3: TGTGCCAGCAGCCATGGACAGGGTCTTAACACTGAAGCTTTCTTT.

The chain links TRBV29-1 to TRBJ2-3, with 9 bases that match TRBD2. CDR3 length equals 20 residues. Germline lookup yields CDR1 SQVTM and CDR2 ANQGSEA. After removal of 3 bases from V and 2 bases from J, the junction contained 21 bases not matched to a gene. CDR3 DNA sequence: TGCAGCGTTGACGGGTTTGGCAGGGGAACTAGCGGGTCGGCCACAGATACGCAGTATTTT. It specifies CSVDGFGRGTSGSATDTQYF.

The rearrangement links TRBV19 to TRBJ1-1; D gene unclear. The germline CDR1 and CDR2 sequences are LNHDA and SQIVND (reference sequence). V dropped 3 bases and J dropped 4 bases, with 12 bases sitting between them. The CDR3 has 14 residues. The CDR3 protein is CASSIYGGSTEAFF. CDR3 sequence (DNA): TGTGCCAGTAGTATCTACGGAGGGAGCACTGAAGCTTTCTTT.

The chain links TRBV29-1 to TRBJ2-5, with a tentative D call TRBD2 (5 bases). The V end was cut by 6 bases, the J end by 5 bases, with 19 bases between. Germline V gene lookup returns CDR1 SQVTM and CDR2 ANQGSEA. The CDR3 sequence is 14 residues long. CDR3 sequence: CSVLRTDPLETQYF. The CDR3 DNA follows: TGCAGCGTCCTAAGGACTGACCCTTTGGAGACCCAGTACTTC.

The chain uses TRBV6-5 and TRBJ2-5, with D unresolved. V was cut by 3 bases and J by 4 bases, with 9 bases left in between. There are 13 residues in the CDR3. CDR1 and CDR2 (germline): MNHEY, SVGAGI. CDR3 sequence reads: CASSYWQGETQYF. CDR3 nucleotide sequence: TGTGCCAGCAGTTATTGGCAAGGAGAGACCCAGTACTTC.

The chain uses TRBV11-2 and TRBJ2-1; 7 bases fit TRBD1. Germline V gives CDR1 SGHAT, CDR2 FQNNGV. V was clipped by 7 bases and J by 9 bases; unmatched bases: 24. The CDR3 consists of 18 residues. The CDR3 nucleotides read TGTGCCAGCATCACCTCCTCGACAGGGAGATCGATAAGGGGTGAGCAGTTCTTC. This encodes CASITSSTGRSIRGEQFF. Together with reference TRBV11-2 and TRBJ2-1, the CDR3 gives the full variable domain: EAGVAQSPRYKIIEKRQSVAFWCNPISGHATLYWYQQILGQGPKLLIQFQNNGVVDDSQLPKDRFSAERLKGVDSTLKIQPAKLEDSAVYLCASITSSTGRSIRGEQFFGPGTRLTVL.

The chain joins TRBV3-1 to TRBJ2-5; 8 positions agree with TRBD1. The CDR3 has 15 amino acids. Trimming took 1 base from V and 5 from J; bases not matched to a gene: 6. From germline, CDR1 is LGHDT and CDR2 YNNKEL (reference sequence). CDR3 DNA: TGTGCCAGCAGCCAAGTGGACAGGGTGAGGGAGACCCAGTACTTC. Protein: CASSQVDRVRETQYF.

The V gene is TRBV13, the J gene TRBJ2-5, with TRBD2 matching over 12 bases. The CDR3 is made up of 17 amino acids. CDR1 and CDR2 (germline): PRHDT, FYEKMQ (reference sequence). The V and J ends lost 3 bases and 5 bases, in that order; junction bases with no gene match: 10. CDR3 amino acids: CASSFERLAGVSETQYF. Here the CDR3 DNA reads TGTGCCAGCAGCTTCGAGCGACTAGCGGGAGTTTCTGAGACCCAGTACTTC.